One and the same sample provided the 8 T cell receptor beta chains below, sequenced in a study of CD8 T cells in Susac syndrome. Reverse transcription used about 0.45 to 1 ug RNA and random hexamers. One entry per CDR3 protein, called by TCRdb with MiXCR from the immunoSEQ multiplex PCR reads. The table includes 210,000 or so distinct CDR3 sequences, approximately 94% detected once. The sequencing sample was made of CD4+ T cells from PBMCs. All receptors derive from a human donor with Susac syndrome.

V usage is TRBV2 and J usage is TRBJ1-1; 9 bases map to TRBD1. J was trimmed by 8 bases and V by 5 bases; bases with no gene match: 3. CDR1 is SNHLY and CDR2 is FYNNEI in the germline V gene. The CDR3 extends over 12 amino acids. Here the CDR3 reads CASSLDRGEAFF. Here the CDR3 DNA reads TGTGCCAGCAGTCTCGACAGGGGGGAAGCTTTCTTT.

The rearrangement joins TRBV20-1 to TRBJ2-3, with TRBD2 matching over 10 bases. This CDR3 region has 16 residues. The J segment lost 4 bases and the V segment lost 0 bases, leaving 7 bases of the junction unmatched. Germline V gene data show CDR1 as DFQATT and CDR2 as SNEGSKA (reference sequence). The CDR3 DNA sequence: TGCAGTGCTAGAGATCTGGCTAGCGGGGGACCAGATACGCAGTATTTT. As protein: CSARDLASGGPDTQYF.

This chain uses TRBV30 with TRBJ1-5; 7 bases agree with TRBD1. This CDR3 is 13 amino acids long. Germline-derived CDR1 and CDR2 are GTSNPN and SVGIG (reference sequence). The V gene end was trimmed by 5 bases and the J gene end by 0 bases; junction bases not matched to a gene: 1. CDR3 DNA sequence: TGTGCCTGGGGGGACAGTAGCAATCAGCCCCAGCATTTT. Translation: CAWGDSSNQPQHF.

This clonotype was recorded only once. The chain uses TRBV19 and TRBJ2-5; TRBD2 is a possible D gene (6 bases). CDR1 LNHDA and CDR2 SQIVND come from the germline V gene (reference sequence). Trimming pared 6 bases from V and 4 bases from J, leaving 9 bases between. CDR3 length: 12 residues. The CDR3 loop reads CASRLAGETQYF. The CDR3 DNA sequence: TGTGCCAGTAGACTAGCCGGAGAGACCCAGTACTTC.

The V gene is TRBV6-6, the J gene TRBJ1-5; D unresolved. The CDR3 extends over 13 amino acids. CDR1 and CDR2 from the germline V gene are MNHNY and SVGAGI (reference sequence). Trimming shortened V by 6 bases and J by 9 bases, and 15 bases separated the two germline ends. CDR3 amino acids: CASSPVSLGPQHF. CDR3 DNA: TGTGCCAGCAGCCCAGTATCCTTGGGGCCCCAGCATTTT.

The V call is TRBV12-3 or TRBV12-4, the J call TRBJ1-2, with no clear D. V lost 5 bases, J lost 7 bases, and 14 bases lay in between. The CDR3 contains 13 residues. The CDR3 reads CASSPSRDGGYTF. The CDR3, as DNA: TGTGCCAGCAGTCCGTCCCGGGATGGTGGCTACACCTTC.

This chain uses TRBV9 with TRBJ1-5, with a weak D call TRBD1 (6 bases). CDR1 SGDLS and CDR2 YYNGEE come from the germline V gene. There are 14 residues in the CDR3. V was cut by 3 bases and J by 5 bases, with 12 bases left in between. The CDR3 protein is CASSGQGYDQPQHF. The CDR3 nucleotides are TGTGCCAGCAGCGGTCAGGGGTACGATCAGCCCCAGCATTTT.

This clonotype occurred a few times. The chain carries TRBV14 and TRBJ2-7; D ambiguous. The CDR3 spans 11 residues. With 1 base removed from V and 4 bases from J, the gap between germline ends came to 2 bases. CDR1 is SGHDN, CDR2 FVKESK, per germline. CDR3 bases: TGTGCCAGCAGCCAAGTGTACGAGCAGTACTTC. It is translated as CASSQVYEQYF.